This TCR beta chain was identified during a study of blood T cell repertoires in COVID-19. The protocol was immunoSEQ multiplex PCR, while the TCRdb copy is restricted to in-frame clones and leaves out a portion. The sample lists approximately 140,000 clones; 75% to 90% were seen once. Participants were aged about 18 to 90 years, lived in some 23 US areas, and enrolled virtually. Cohort 3 recovered donors had two negative PCRs, clearance, or symptom resolution. Trimming pared 0 bases from V and 6 bases from J, leaving 8 bases between. The CDR3 runs 13 residues. Germline V gene lookup returns CDR1 MNHEY and CDR2 SVGEGT.

What was sequenced was PBMCs or T cells enriched from blood (not recorded which). This chain links TRBV6-2 or TRBV6-3 with TRBJ1-1; TRBD1 might be the D (6 bases). The source is a woman between 50 and 59 years old who had recovered from COVID-19. CDR3 residues: CASSYSGASEAFF. As DNA, the CDR3 is TGTGCCAGCAGTTACTCGGGGGCCTCTGAAGCTTTCTTT.